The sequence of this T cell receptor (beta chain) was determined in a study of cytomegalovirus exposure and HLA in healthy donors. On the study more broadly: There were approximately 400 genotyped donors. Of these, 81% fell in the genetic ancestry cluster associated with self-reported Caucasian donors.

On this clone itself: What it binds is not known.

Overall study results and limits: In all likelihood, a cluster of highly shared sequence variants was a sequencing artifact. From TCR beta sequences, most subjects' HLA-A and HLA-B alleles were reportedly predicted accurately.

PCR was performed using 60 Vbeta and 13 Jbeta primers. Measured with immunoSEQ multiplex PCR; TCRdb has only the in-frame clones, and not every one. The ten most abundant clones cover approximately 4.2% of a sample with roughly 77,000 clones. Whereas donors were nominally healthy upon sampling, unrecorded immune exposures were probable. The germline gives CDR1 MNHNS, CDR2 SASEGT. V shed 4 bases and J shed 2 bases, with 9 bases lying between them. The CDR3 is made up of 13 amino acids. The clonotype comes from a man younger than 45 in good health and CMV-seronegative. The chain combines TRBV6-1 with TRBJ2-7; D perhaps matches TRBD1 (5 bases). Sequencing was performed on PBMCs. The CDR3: CASSVDRPYEQYF. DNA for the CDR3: TGTGCCAGCAGTGTTGACAGACCCTACGAGCAGTACTTC.